This T cell receptor (beta chain) was documented in a study of T-cell reconstitution after alpha-beta-depleted transplantation in children. Trimming at V came to 6 bases and at J to 5 bases, leaving 9 bases not matched to a gene. The CDR3 consists of 15 residues. Preparing the TCRbeta library involved the use of unique molecular identifiers. From the PCR reads, TCRdb called clonotypes with MiXCR, one entry per CDR3 protein. Found here are approximately 240,000 distinct CDR3 sequences, 8.5% to 10% of them singletons; the top ten hold approximately 6.2%. This clonotype was counted a few times. The starting material was PBMCs from the stem cell graft donor, obtained from the stem cell graft. This clonotype originated in a human donor who donated a stem cell graft to a child with acute lymphoblastic leukemia. The rearrangement links TRBV12-3 or TRBV12-4 to TRBJ2-1; 8 bases line up with TRBD2. The CDR3 region has the DNA TGTGCCAGCAGGGCTTTCGCGGGGGGTCACAATGAGCAGTTCTTC. Residues: CASRAFAGGHNEQFF.